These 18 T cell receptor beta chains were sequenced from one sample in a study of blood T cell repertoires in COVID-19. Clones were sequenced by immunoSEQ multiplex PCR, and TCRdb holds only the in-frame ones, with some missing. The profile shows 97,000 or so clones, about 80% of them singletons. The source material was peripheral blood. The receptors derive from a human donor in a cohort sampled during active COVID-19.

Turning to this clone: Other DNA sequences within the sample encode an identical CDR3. CDR3 protein: CASSQGLQETQYF. The CDR3 nucleotides read TGTGCCAGCAGCCAAGGTCTCCAAGAGACCCAGTACTTC. The J gene is TRBJ2-5, the V gene TRBV3-1 (or the pseudogene TRBV3-2); D is unresolved. V was clipped by 1 base and J by 1 base, with 4 bases between them. CDR1 and CDR2 from the germline V gene are LGHDT and YNNKEL (reference sequence). There are 13 residues in the CDR3.

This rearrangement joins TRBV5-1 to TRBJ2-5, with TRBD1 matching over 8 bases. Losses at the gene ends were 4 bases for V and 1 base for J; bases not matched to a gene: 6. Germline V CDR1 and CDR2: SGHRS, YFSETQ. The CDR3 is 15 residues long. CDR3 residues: CASSTQTGAQETQYF. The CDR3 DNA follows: TGCGCCAGCAGCACCCAGACAGGGGCCCAAGAGACCCAGTACTTC.

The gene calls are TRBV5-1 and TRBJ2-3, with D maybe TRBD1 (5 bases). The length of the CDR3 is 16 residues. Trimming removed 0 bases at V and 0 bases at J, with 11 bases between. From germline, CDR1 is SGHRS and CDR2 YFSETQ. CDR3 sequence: CASSLATDFSTDTQYF. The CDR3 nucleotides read TGCGCCAGCAGCTTGGCGACAGATTTTAGCACAGATACGCAGTATTTT.

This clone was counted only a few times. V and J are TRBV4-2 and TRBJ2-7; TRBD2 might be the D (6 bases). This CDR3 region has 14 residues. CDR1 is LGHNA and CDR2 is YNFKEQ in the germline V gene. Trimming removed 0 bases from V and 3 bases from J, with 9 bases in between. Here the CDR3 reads CASSQEAGFYEQYF. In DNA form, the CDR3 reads TGTGCCAGCAGCCAAGAGGCGGGATTCTACGAGCAGTACTTC.

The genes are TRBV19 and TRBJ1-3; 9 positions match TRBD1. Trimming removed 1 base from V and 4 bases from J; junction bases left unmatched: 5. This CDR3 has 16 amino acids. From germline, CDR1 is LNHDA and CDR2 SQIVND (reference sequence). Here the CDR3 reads CASSIGGQGSGNTIYF. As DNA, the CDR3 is TGTGCCAGTAGTATAGGGGGACAGGGATCCGGAAACACCATATATTTT.

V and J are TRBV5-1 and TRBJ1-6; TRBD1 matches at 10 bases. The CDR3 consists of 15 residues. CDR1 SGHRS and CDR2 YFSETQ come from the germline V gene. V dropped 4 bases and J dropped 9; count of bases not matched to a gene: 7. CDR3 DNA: TGCGCCAGCAGCGAGGGCGGGACAGGGGTTTCACCCCTCCACTTT. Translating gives CASSEGGTGVSPLHF.

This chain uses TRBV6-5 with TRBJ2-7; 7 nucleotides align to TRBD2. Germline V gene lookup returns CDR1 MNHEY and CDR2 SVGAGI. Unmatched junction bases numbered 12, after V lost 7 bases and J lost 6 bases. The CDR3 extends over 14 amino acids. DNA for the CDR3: TGTGCCAGCACCCAGGCGGGCTGGGGGGGCGAGCAGTACTTC. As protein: CASTQAGWGGEQYF.

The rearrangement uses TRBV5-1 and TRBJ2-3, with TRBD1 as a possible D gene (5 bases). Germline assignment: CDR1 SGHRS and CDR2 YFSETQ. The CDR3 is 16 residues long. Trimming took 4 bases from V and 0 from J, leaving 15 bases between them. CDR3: CASSGAYTASTDTQYF. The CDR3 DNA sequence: TGCGCCAGCAGCGGGGCGTATACCGCTAGCACAGATACGCAGTATTTT.

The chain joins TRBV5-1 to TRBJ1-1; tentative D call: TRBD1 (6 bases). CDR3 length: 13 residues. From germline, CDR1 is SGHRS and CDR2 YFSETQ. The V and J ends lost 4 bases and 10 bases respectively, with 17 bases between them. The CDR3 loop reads CASSPPPGVVAFF. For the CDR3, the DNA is TGCGCCAGCAGCCCTCCGCCAGGGGTGGTAGCTTTCTTT.

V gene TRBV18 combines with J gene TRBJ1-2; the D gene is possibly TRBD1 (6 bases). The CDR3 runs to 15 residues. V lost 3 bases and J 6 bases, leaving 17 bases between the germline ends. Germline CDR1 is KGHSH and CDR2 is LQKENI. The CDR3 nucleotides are TGTGCCAGCTCACCGGACGCGGGGGCGGCCCATGGCTACACCTTC. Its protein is CASSPDAGAAHGYTF.

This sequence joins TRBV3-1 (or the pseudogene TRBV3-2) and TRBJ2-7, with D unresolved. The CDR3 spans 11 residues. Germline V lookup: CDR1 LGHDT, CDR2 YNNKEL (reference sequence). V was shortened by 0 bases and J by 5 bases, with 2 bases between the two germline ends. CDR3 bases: TGTGCCAGCAGCCAAGATAACGAGCAGTACTTC. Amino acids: CASSQDNEQYF.

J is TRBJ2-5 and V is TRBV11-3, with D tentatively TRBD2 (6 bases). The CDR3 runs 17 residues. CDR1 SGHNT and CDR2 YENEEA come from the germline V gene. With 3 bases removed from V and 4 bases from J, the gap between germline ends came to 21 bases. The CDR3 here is CASSFGGTLQGGETQYF. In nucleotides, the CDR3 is TGTGCCAGCAGCTTCGGCGGGACTCTCCAAGGAGGAGAGACCCAGTACTTC.

The CDR3 protein is CASSQTPIYNSPLHF. The CDR3 region has the DNA TGTGCCAGCAGCCAGACACCGATCTATAATTCACCCCTCCACTTT. The gene calls are TRBV7-8 and TRBJ1-6; D unresolved. V shed 5 bases and J shed 3 bases, with 11 bases lying between them. The CDR3 extends over 15 amino acids. Germline CDR1 SGHVS, CDR2 FQNEAQ. Using reference TRBV7-8 and TRBJ1-6 for the parts outside the CDR3, the full variable domain is GAGVSQSPRYKVAKRGQDVALRCDPISGHVSLFWYQQALGQGPEFLTYFQNEAQLDKSGLPSDRFFAERPEGSVSTLKIQRTQQEDSAVYLCASSQTPIYNSPLHFGNGTRLTVT.

Here the CDR3 reads CASSPTGSETQYF. The DNA for the CDR3 is TGTGCCAGCAGCCCGACAGGGAGCGAGACCCAGTACTTC. This sequence joins TRBV12-3 or TRBV12-4 and TRBJ2-5; TRBD1 matches at 7 bases. Trimming at V came to 6 bases and at J to 5 bases, leaving 6 bases not matched to a gene. The CDR3 spans 13 residues.

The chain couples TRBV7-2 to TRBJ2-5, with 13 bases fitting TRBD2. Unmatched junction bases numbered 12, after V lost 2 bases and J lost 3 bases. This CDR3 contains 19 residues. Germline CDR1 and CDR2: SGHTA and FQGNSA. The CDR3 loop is CASSLKLGRGLAGKETQYF. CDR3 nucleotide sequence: TGTGCCAGCAGCTTAAAATTGGGTAGGGGACTAGCGGGAAAAGAGACCCAGTACTTC.

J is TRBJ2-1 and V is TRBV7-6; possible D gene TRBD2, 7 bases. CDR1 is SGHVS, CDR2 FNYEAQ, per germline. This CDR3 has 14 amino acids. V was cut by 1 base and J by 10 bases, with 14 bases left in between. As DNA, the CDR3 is TGTGCCAGCAGCTTAGTGGGGGGGGCCGACGAGCAGTTCTTC. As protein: CASSLVGGADEQFF.

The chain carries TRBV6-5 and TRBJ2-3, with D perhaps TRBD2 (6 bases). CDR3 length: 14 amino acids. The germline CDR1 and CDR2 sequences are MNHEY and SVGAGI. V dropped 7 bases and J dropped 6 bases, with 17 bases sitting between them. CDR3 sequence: CASKDHLARDTQYF. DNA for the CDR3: TGTGCCAGCAAGGACCACCTAGCGAGGGATACGCAGTATTTT.

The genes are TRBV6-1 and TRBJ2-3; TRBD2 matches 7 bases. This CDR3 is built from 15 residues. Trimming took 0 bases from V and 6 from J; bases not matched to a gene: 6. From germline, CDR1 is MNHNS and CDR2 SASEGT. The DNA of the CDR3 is TGTGCCAGCAGTGAAGCGTACCGGGAGGATGATACGCAGTATTTT. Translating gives CASSEAYREDDTQYF.